The next 19 T cell receptor beta chains were all read from a single sample in a study of cytomegalovirus exposure and HLA in healthy donors. PCR primers comprised 60 Vbeta and 13 Jbeta primers. Profiled with immunoSEQ multiplex PCR; TCRdb holds only in-frame clones, not every one. The repertoire holds over 80,000 clones, with approximately 75% as singletons. Sequencing was performed on PBMCs. Receptor source: a woman in her sixties or seventies in good health and CMV-seropositive.

The chain combines TRBV5-1 with TRBJ1-5; no clear D gene. Germline V CDR1 and CDR2: SGHRS, YFSETQ. CDR3 size: 15 residues. Trimming took off 4 bases at V and 0 bases at J, with 11 bases between the two ends. The CDR3 nucleotides read TGCGCCAGCAGCATCAGCGGAGATAGCAATCAGCCCCAGCATTTT. Protein sequence: CASSISGDSNQPQHF.

This clone was seen only a few times. This chain links TRBV28 with TRBJ1-4; the D is unclear. This CDR3 spans 14 amino acids. CDR1 and CDR2 from the germline V gene are MDHEN and SYDVKM. V lost 6 bases and J lost 0, with 8 bases in between. The CDR3 reads CASSYSATNEKLFF. The CDR3 DNA reads as TGTGCCAGCAGCTACTCTGCAACTAATGAAAAACTGTTTTTT.

CDR3 residues: CASSGAATNEKLFF. CDR3 coding DNA: TGCGCCAGCTCCGGAGCTGCAACTAATGAAAAACTGTTTTTT. The rearrangement links TRBV5-1 to TRBJ1-4; D is unresolved. V lost 7 bases to trimming and J lost 0 bases, with 10 bases between them. The CDR3 sequence is 14 residues long. The germline gives CDR1 SGHRS, CDR2 YFSETQ.

The chain joins TRBV5-1 to TRBJ2-1, with TRBD2 identical over 11 bases. Germline V gene data show CDR1 as SGHRS and CDR2 as YFSETQ. V lost 0 bases and J lost 4; bases outside the gene matches: 6. The CDR3 has 17 residues. The CDR3 protein is CASSLADGTSGYNEQFF. The CDR3 DNA follows: TGCGCCAGCAGCTTGGCGGACGGGACTAGCGGATACAATGAGCAGTTCTTC.

This rearrangement joins TRBV11-1 to TRBJ2-7, with TRBD2 matching 8 bases. The CDR3 contains 16 residues. Germline assignment: CDR1 SGHAT and CDR2 FQDESV (reference sequence). Trimming cost V 4 bases and J 3 bases; bases outside gene matches: 11. The DNA for the CDR3 is TGTGCCAGCAGCTCTCTCGGAGCGGGGGCGGGCTACGAGCAGTACTTC. This gives the protein CASSSLGAGAGYEQYF.

This rearrangement joins TRBV18 to TRBJ2-6, with TRBD1 matching 9 bases. V was pared by 3 bases and J by 1 base, with 10 bases of the junction left unmatched. Germline CDR1 reads KGHSH; CDR2 reads LQKENI. This CDR3 spans 19 amino acids. CDR3 nucleotide sequence: TGTGCCAGCTCACCTACCGGGACAGGGAGTTTATCTGGGGCCAACGTCCTGACTTTC. Encoded protein: CASSPTGTGSLSGANVLTF.

CDR3 DNA sequence: TGTGCCAGCAGTCAGGGACAGGCCTATGACGAGCAGTACTTC. It is translated as CASSQGQAYDEQYF. J is TRBJ2-7 and V is TRBV6-5; 8 nucleotides line up with TRBD1. The CDR3 runs 14 residues. Trimming removed 5 bases from V and 5 bases from J; junction bases left unmatched: 8. Germline CDR1 reads MNHEY; CDR2 reads SVGAGI.

The rearrangement links TRBV29-1 to TRBJ2-2, with 8 positions matching TRBD1. Germline V lookup: CDR1 SQVTM, CDR2 ANQGSEA. The CDR3 totals 15 residues. The ends lost 5 bases at V and 6 bases at J; junction bases unmatched: 11. The CDR3 coding sequence is TGCAGCGTTAGAGCAGGGGGCGGTGGTGCCGGGGAGCTGTTTTTT. The encoded protein is CSVRAGGGGAGELFF.

This chain joins TRBV7-8 and TRBJ2-7; 14 positions match TRBD2. The CDR3 length is 18 residues. V was clipped by 0 bases and J by 7 bases; unmatched bases: 11. CDR1 and CDR2 (germline): SGHVS, FQNEAQ. This CDR3 reads CASSLAIPGTSGSSEQYF. The CDR3 coding sequence is TGTGCCAGCAGCTTAGCGATTCCCGGGACTAGCGGGAGTTCGGAGCAGTACTTC.

V usage is TRBV27 and J usage is TRBJ2-5; perhaps TRBD1 as D (6 bases). In germline, CDR1 is MNHEY, CDR2 SMNVEV (reference sequence). The CDR3 runs 14 residues. V was trimmed by 2 bases and J by 2 bases, leaving 9 bases between them. The CDR3 nucleotides are TGTGCCAGCAGTTTACAGGGGCCGCAAGAGACCCAGTACTTC. It encodes CASSLQGPQETQYF.

The chain is built from TRBV2 and TRBJ2-1, with 12 bases identical to TRBD2. Germline V lookup: CDR1 SNHLY, CDR2 FYNNEI. The CDR3 loop spans 14 amino acids. Trimming took 8 bases from V and 3 from J; bases not matched to a gene: 2. The CDR3, as DNA: TGTGCCAGCCTGGGACTAGCGGGCTACAATGAGCAGTTCTTC. Amino acid sequence: CASLGLAGYNEQFF.

The chain couples TRBV27 to TRBJ2-3; 8 positions match TRBD2. Germline loops: CDR1 MNHEY, CDR2 SMNVEV (reference sequence). V lost 5 bases and J lost 3; bases outside the gene matches: 4. This CDR3 comprises 14 residues. CDR3 bases: TGTGCCAGCAGTAGCGGGAGTTGGACAGATACGCAGTATTTT. It is translated as CASSSGSWTDTQYF.

This clone was observed once. The chain has TRBV16 and TRBJ2-7; TRBD2 is a possible D gene (6 bases). CDR3 length equals 15 residues. Trimming pared 4 bases from V and 2 bases from J, leaving 15 bases between. Germline assignment: CDR1 KGHSY and CDR2 FQNENV. CDR3 sequence: CASSPSGGSTYEQYF. As DNA, the CDR3 is TGTGCCAGCAGCCCCAGCGGAGGGTCCACCTACGAGCAGTACTTC.

This rearrangement joins TRBV6-5 to TRBJ1-4; TRBD1 agrees at 7 bases. V shed 6 bases, J shed 4 bases, and the junction held 5 bases outside the gene matches. From germline, CDR1 is MNHEY and CDR2 SVGAGI. This CDR3 spans 14 amino acids. The CDR3 here is CASSRGTVNEKLFF. In DNA form, the CDR3 reads TGTGCCAGCAGCCGCGGGACAGTTAATGAAAAACTGTTTTTT.

This clone was detected a few times. The V and J genes are TRBV7-9 and TRBJ2-5; TRBD2 is a possible D gene (5 bases). The germline V gene encodes CDR1 SEHNR and CDR2 FQNEAQ (reference sequence). The CDR3 consists of 15 residues. The V gene lost 1 base and the J gene lost 3 bases, with 12 bases spanning the gap. The CDR3, as DNA: TGTGCCAGCAGCTTAGTTCCGGGGTCGAAAGAGACCCAGTACTTC. Residues: CASSLVPGSKETQYF.

The chain carries TRBV28 and TRBJ2-1; the match to TRBD2 covers 10 bases. Germline-derived CDR1 and CDR2 are MDHEN and SYDVKM. J was trimmed by 8 bases and V by 10 bases; bases with no gene match: 11. CDR3 length: 14 residues. As DNA, the CDR3 is TGTGCCACCATCCCTAGCGGGAGAATTCATGAGCAGTTCTTC. This codes for CATIPSGRIHEQFF.

This rearrangement joins TRBV7-9 to TRBJ2-3; tentative D call: TRBD2 (5 bases). This CDR3 is built from 17 residues. CDR1 is SEHNR and CDR2 is FQNEAQ in the germline V gene (reference sequence). With 6 bases removed from V and 4 bases from J, the gap between germline ends came to 23 bases. For the CDR3, the DNA is TGTGCCAGCAGTCCTAAGTCTTTTCGGGCCGGGGCAGATACGCAGTATTTT. Its protein product is CASSPKSFRAGADTQYF. Full variable domain (rest looked up from reference TRBV7-9 and TRBJ2-3): DTGVSQNPRHKITKRGQNVTFRCDPISEHNRLYWYRQTLGQGPEFLTYFQNEAQLEKSRLLSDRFSAERPKGSFSTLEIQRTEQGDSAMYLCASSPKSFRAGADTQYFGPGTRLTVL.

The CDR3 nucleotides are TGTGCCAGCAGCTTAGGCCGGGGGGGGGCCGAGCAGTACTTC. Protein sequence: CASSLGRGGAEQYF. The V call is TRBV13, the J call TRBJ2-7; 8 bases line up with TRBD2. The CDR3 sequence is 14 residues long. Germline-derived CDR1 and CDR2 are PRHDT and FYEKMQ (reference sequence). The V and J ends lost 0 bases and 6 bases, in that order; junction bases with no gene match: 4.

This chain links TRBV25-1 with TRBJ1-3; D perhaps matches TRBD1 (5 bases). Germline values: CDR1 MGHDK, CDR2 SYGVNS. Trimming took off 8 bases at V and 4 bases at J, with 18 bases between the two ends. This CDR3 has 15 amino acids. The CDR3 bases are TGTGCCAGCGCGCGGGGCCCGTCCCCAGGAAACACCATATATTTT. It yields the protein CASARGPSPGNTIYF.